The 24 T cell receptor beta chains below were found in one sample sequenced in a study of cytomegalovirus exposure and HLA in healthy donors. The data were produced by immunoSEQ multiplex PCR, yet TCRdb's version contains in-frame clones alone and is incomplete. This table holds tens of thousands of clones, 85% to 95% found once. Sequenced material: PBMCs. The receptors stem from a woman between 18 and 29 years old in good health and CMV-seronegative.

The gene calls are TRBV6-4 and TRBJ2-3; TRBD1 might be the D (5 bases). Germline V gene data show CDR1 as MRHNA and CDR2 as SNTAGT. The CDR3 loop spans 15 amino acids. Trimming shortened V by 2 bases and J by 1 base, and 10 bases separated the two germline ends. Here the CDR3 reads CASSDTMTGTDTQYF. The DNA for the CDR3 is TGTGCCAGCAGTGACACAATGACAGGCACAGATACGCAGTATTTT.

This chain joins TRBV9 and TRBJ2-3, with D perhaps TRBD1 (6 bases). CDR1 is SGDLS, CDR2 YYNGEE, per germline. The V end lost 3 bases, the J end lost 4 bases, and 15 bases lay between the germline ends. The CDR3 runs 15 residues. CDR3 bases: TGTGCCAGCAGCGAACCTAAGAGGGGGTCAGATACGCAGTATTTT. It yields the protein CASSEPKRGSDTQYF.

This chain links TRBV2 with TRBJ2-3; 8 nucleotides align to TRBD2. CDR1 SNHLY and CDR2 FYNNEI come from the germline V gene. The CDR3 has 14 amino acids. V lost 6 bases, J lost 3 bases, and 5 bases stayed unmatched. In DNA, the CDR3 is TGTGCCAGCAGCCCGGGACTAGGGACAGATACGCAGTATTTT. Translating it yields CASSPGLGTDTQYF.

This chain uses TRBV25-1 with TRBJ2-4, with TRBD1 as a possible D gene (6 bases). This CDR3 has 15 amino acids. Germline CDR1 MGHDK, CDR2 SYGVNS. Trimming took off 2 bases at V and 4 bases at J, with 12 bases between the two ends. The CDR3 here is CASSEDFTGKNIQYF. CDR3 bases: TGTGCCAGCAGTGAAGATTTTACAGGGAAAAACATTCAGTACTTC.

The chain employs TRBV18 and TRBJ2-5; 7 bases line up with TRBD1. Per the germline V gene, CDR1 is KGHSH and CDR2 is LQKENI. This CDR3 spans 14 amino acids. The V segment lost 4 bases and the J segment 3 bases; nucleotides outside the gene matches: 5. The CDR3 DNA is TGTGCCAGCTCACTCTGGACAGGCAAAGAGACCCAGTACTTC. Translated: CASSLWTGKETQYF.

The genes are TRBV7-9 and TRBJ1-2; TRBD1 might be the D (6 bases). This CDR3 is built from 15 residues. V was pared by 3 bases and J by 8 bases, with 19 bases between. The V gene's germline CDR1 is SEHNR and CDR2 FQNEAQ (reference sequence). The CDR3 reads CASSLSAGGSLGYTF. CDR3 nucleotides: TGTGCCAGCAGCTTGAGTGCGGGGGGCAGTTTGGGCTACACCTTC.

The chain has TRBV14 and TRBJ2-3; no clear D. Germline-derived CDR1 and CDR2 are SGHDN and FVKESK. CDR3 size: 13 residues. V lost 4 bases, J lost 0 bases, and 5 bases lay in between. The CDR3 here is CASSPPSTDTQYF. The CDR3 DNA sequence: TGTGCCAGCAGCCCCCCTAGCACAGATACGCAGTATTTT.

The genes are TRBV27 and TRBJ2-7; D ambiguous. This CDR3 spans 14 amino acids. Germline V gene sequence: CDR1 MNHEY, CDR2 SMNVEV (reference sequence). Deletions cut 2 bases from V and 6 bases from J, with 14 bases between. CDR3 protein: CASSLGLPRREQYF. CDR3 sequence (DNA): TGTGCCAGCAGTTTAGGCCTACCGAGGCGCGAGCAGTACTTC.

The chain combines TRBV10-3 with TRBJ2-3; 9 bases are a match to TRBD1. J gave up 4 bases and V 2 bases, and 7 bases lay outside the gene matches. The germline V gene encodes CDR1 ENHRY and CDR2 SYGVKD. The CDR3 totals 16 residues. The CDR3, as DNA: TGTGCCATCAGTGAGCGGACAGGGGTGGGCGCAGATACGCAGTATTTT. Translating it yields CAISERTGVGADTQYF.

The chain couples TRBV5-4 to TRBJ1-3; D not certain. V was trimmed by 4 bases and J by 3 bases, leaving 14 bases between them. This CDR3 has 15 amino acids. Germline-derived CDR1 and CDR2 are SGHNT and YYREEE (reference sequence). The CDR3 DNA follows: TGTGCCAGCAGCCTACCAAACGGAGGTGGAAACACCATATATTTT. This translates into CASSLPNGGGNTIYF.

The rearrangement joins TRBV18 to TRBJ1-1; D is possibly TRBD1 (5 bases). With 4 bases removed from V and 4 bases from J, the gap between germline ends came to 16 bases. CDR3 length: 15 residues. The germline V gene encodes CDR1 KGHSH and CDR2 LQKENI. For the CDR3, the DNA is TGTGCCAGCTCACTAGCGGGACGTCGGTTCACTGAAGCTTTCTTT. Its translation is CASSLAGRRFTEAFF.

The CDR3 nucleotides read TGTGCCAGTAGTATAGGACAGGGGTCCTCTGGGGCCAACGTCCTGACTTTC. It is translated as CASSIGQGSSGANVLTF. V usage is TRBV19 and J usage is TRBJ2-6; 8 bases agree with TRBD1. The germline gives CDR1 LNHDA, CDR2 SQIVND (reference sequence). Losses at the gene ends were 1 base for V and 0 bases for J; bases not matched to a gene: 2. CDR3 length equals 17 residues.

This rearrangement joins TRBV7-9 to TRBJ2-3, with D perhaps matching TRBD2 (6 bases). CDR3 length: 14 amino acids. CDR1 is SEHNR and CDR2 is FQNEAQ in the germline V gene (reference sequence). V was shortened by 6 bases and J by 5 bases, with 15 bases between the two germline ends. The CDR3 is CASRGGGSKDTQYF. The DNA for the CDR3 is TGTGCCAGCAGGGGAGGAGGGTCTAAAGATACGCAGTATTTT.

This chain connects TRBV2 to TRBJ2-7; TRBD1 matches at 8 bases. V lost 9 bases, J lost 11 bases, and 15 bases stayed unmatched. CDR3 length equals 13 residues. Per germline, CDR1 SNHLY and CDR2 FYNNEI. The CDR3 DNA reads TGTGCCAGTACCCAGGGACAGGCCGGTTGGAAGTACTTC. Its translation is CASTQGQAGWKYF.

The chain employs TRBV9 and TRBJ2-7; TRBD2 aligns across 9 bases. The V and J ends lost 1 base and 3 bases, in that order; junction bases with no gene match: 8. Germline CDR1 and CDR2: SGDLS and YYNGEE. This CDR3 region has 16 residues. The CDR3 nucleotides read TGTGCCAGCAGCGTACACTTAGCGGGAGCGGGCTACGAGCAGTACTTC. This sequence encodes CASSVHLAGAGYEQYF.

This chain uses TRBV9 with TRBJ1-6, with 7 nucleotides matching TRBD1. There are 16 residues in the CDR3. Trimming took 4 bases from V and 0 from J; bases not matched to a gene: 4. CDR1 and CDR2 from the germline V gene are SGDLS and YYNGEE. The CDR3, as DNA: TGTGCCAGCAGCCGAGGGGACAGCTCCTATAATTCACCCCTCCACTTT. Translation gives CASSRGDSSYNSPLHF.

V gene TRBV6-5 combines with J gene TRBJ2-1, with a tentative D call TRBD2 (5 bases). The V gene's germline CDR1 is MNHEY and CDR2 SVGAGI. Trimming removed 2 bases at V and 9 bases at J, with 14 bases between. The CDR3 is 14 amino acids. The CDR3 loop reads CASSYDTGFGEQFF. CDR3 in DNA: TGTGCCAGCAGTTACGATACGGGGTTTGGTGAGCAGTTCTTC.

As DNA, the CDR3 is TGCGCCAGCAGCTTGGCCGGACCGGGGAGAACCGGGGAGCTGTTTTTT. It specifies CASSLAGPGRTGELFF. The chain recombines TRBV5-1 with TRBJ2-2, with a weak D call TRBD2 (5 bases). The V end lost 0 bases, the J end lost 5 bases, and 14 bases lay between the germline ends. Germline CDR1 is SGHRS and CDR2 is YFSETQ. This CDR3 region has 16 residues.

The chain recombines TRBV28 with TRBJ2-7; 14 bases match TRBD2. The CDR3 sequence is 20 residues long. Germline CDR1 reads MDHEN; CDR2 reads SYDVKM. With V trimmed by 6 bases and J by 1 base, 17 bases remained unmatched. As DNA, the CDR3 is TGTGCCAGCAGCCGCAACCCGGGTGGACTAGCGGGGGGCCAATCCTACGAGCAGTACTTC. Translating gives CASSRNPGGLAGGQSYEQYF.

CDR3 sequence: CASSLLAEQETQYF. The CDR3 DNA sequence: TGTGCCAGTAGTCTACTAGCGGAGCAAGAGACCCAGTACTTC. The J gene is TRBJ2-5, the V gene TRBV19; TRBD2 matches at 8 bases. In germline, CDR1 is LNHDA, CDR2 SQIVND (reference sequence). The junction had 4 bases not matched to a gene; V was cut back by 5 bases and J by 2 bases. CDR3 length equals 14 residues.

The chain combines TRBV9 with TRBJ2-3; 7 nucleotides match TRBD2. CDR3 length: 14 amino acids. Germline V gene data show CDR1 as SGDLS and CDR2 as YYNGEE. The trim removed 4 bases at V and 6 bases at J, leaving 8 bases unmatched. The CDR3 sequence is CASSFSGVADTQYF. CDR3 sequence (DNA): TGTGCCAGCAGCTTCAGCGGGGTAGCGGATACGCAGTATTTT.

Points on this clone: Compared with germline, one end of the junction differs, possibly owing to a read error. The chain has TRBV2 and TRBJ2-4; 9 bases line up with TRBD1. There are 14 residues in the CDR3. From germline, CDR1 is SNHLY and CDR2 FYNNEI. Here the CDR3 reads CASSDFGQGRAEDF. The CDR3 DNA is TGTGCCAGCAGTGATTTTGGACAGGGGCGGGCGGAGGACTTC.

This clone was seen only once. The genes are TRBV14 and TRBJ2-7, with a possible D match to TRBD2 (6 bases). V was clipped by 3 bases and J by 7 bases, with 7 bases between them. Germline-derived CDR1 and CDR2 are SGHDN and FVKESK. The CDR3 runs to 11 residues. The CDR3 sequence: CASSQGGEQYF. In nucleotides, the CDR3 is TGTGCCAGCAGCCAGGGGGGAGAGCAGTACTTC.

The rearrangement uses TRBV27 and TRBJ2-7; a possible D gene is TRBD1 (5 bases). Germline V gives CDR1 MNHEY, CDR2 SMNVEV (reference sequence). The CDR3 has 16 residues. With 5 bases removed from V and 2 bases from J, the gap between germline ends came to 19 bases. CDR3 loop: CASSRNTGTVTYEQYF. CDR3 bases: TGTGCCAGCAGTAGGAACACAGGCACTGTAACCTACGAGCAGTACTTC.